The clone carrying this T cell receptor beta chain has a handful of counts. These data belong to a study of shared clonotypes between healthy human individuals. The method was immunoSEQ multiplex PCR; TCRdb's version includes in-frame clones alone and lacks a portion of them. The sample includes approximately 980,000 clones, less than 85% of them seen just once. Germline V CDR1 and CDR2: GTSNPN, SVGIG (reference sequence). Unmatched junction bases numbered 8, after V lost 3 bases and J lost 5 bases. The CDR3 spans 14 residues. The sample was memory CD4+ T cells sorted from blood. The subset denotes: CD45RA-negative fraction. V usage is TRBV30 and J usage is TRBJ1-1; 8 nucleotides match TRBD1. This TCR derives from a man aged 18 to 35 in good health. The DNA for the CDR3 is TGTGCCTGGAGCGCGACAGGGGTGGAAACTGAAGCTTTCTTT. It is translated as CAWSATGVETEAFF.